Listed here is a single T cell receptor (beta chain). This CDR3 is built from 15 residues. Germline V gene data show CDR1 as MNHEY and CDR2 as SVGAGI. V was cut by 3 bases and J by 4 bases, with 14 bases left in between. Participants were aged about 18 to 100 years from more than 20 US areas. Cohort 3 recovery required two negative PCRs, clearance, or symptom resolution. Methods used by the authors: Quantification of nucleated cells was approximated via reference gene primer amplification. Only in-frame clones appear in the TCRdb table, and some are missing; sequencing was by immunoSEQ multiplex PCR. V and J calls and clone size are given by that table; D and trimming were obtained from the DNA. Found here are around 290,000 clones, around nine tenths of them singletons; the top ten hold 1.1%. The sample originates from a study of blood T cell repertoires in COVID-19. Overall study: The origin of the acute and convalescent COVID-19 samples was the United States, Italy and Spain.

The chain couples TRBV6-5 to TRBJ2-3, with a tentative D call TRBD2 (5 bases). Sequencing was done on a sample of PBMCs or T cells enriched from blood (not recorded which). The sequence was obtained from a woman in her twenties or thirties who had recovered from COVID-19. This CDR3 reads CASSYTRAGADTQYF. CDR3 DNA sequence: TGTGCCAGCAGTTATACACGAGCCGGGGCAGATACGCAGTATTTT.